These T cell receptor beta chains were read from a single sample in a study of early T cells in non-severe SARS-CoV-2 infection. MiXCR, run by TCRdb on the 5' RACE reads, gives a single entry per CDR3 protein. The sample consists of fewer than 85,000 distinct CDR3 sequences, around 16% of them appearing once. What was sequenced was whole blood. Receptors originate from an adult who was a healthcare worker with PCR-confirmed SARS-CoV-2 infection or an uninfected control (not recorded which). Each CDR3 is given with its conserved first and last residue. D genes are given only for firm matches. A row's size may be missing; if present it is once, few, many or a size class.

length: 13; J: TRBJ1-1; size: .; V: TRBV9; D: TRBD1; DNA: TGTGCCAGCAGCGACGGACAGGGCCCTGAAGCTTTCTTT; CDR3: CASSDGQGPEAFF
length: 14; J: TRBJ1-2; size: .; V: TRBV9; D: .; DNA: TGTGCCAGCAGCCCGCAACGGGGACTTCCGGCCTACACCTTC; CDR3: CASSPQRGLPAYTF
length: 13; J: TRBJ2-5; size: .; V: TRBV6-5; D: .; DNA: TGTGCCAGCAGCTACGGGGGCCAAGAGACCCAGTACTTC; CDR3: CASSYGGQETQYF
length: 12; J: TRBJ2-1; size: .; V: TRBV2; D: TRBD2; DNA: TGTGCCAGCCAGCGGGGGGGCGGTGAGCAGTTCTTC; CDR3: CASQRGGGEQFF
length: 14; J: TRBJ2-7; size: .; V: TRBV30; D: .; DNA: TGTGCCTGGAGGGGGAACTTGGCCTCCTACGAGCAGTACTTC; CDR3: CAWRGNLASYEQYF
length: 11; J: TRBJ2-3; size: .; V: TRBV29-1; D: .; DNA: TGCAGCGTTCGGAACACAGATACGCAGTATTTT; CDR3: CSVRNTDTQYF
length: 16; J: TRBJ2-7; size: many; V: TRBV6-6; D: .; DNA: TGTGCCAGCAGTTACTCGGCGAGCCAGGGCGGCTACGAGCAGTACTTC; CDR3: CASSYSASQGGYEQYF
length: 13; J: TRBJ1-1; size: .; V: TRBV20-1; D: TRBD1; DNA: TGCAGTGCTTGGACAGGGATGGGCACTGAAGCTTTCTTT; CDR3: CSAWTGMGTEAFF
length: 14; J: TRBJ1-1; size: .; V: TRBV29-1; D: .; DNA: TGCAGCGTTGAAGATCGGGGCGTTGGGACTGAAGCTTTCTTT; CDR3: CSVEDRGVGTEAFF
length: 14; J: TRBJ1-1; size: few; V: TRBV9; D: .; DNA: TGTGCCAGCACCCTAGTCGGGGGGAACACTGAAGCTTTCTTT; CDR3: CASTLVGGNTEAFF
length: 16; J: TRBJ1-6; size: many; V: TRBV20-1; D: .; DNA: TGCAGTGCTAGAGATTCGGGGGTTAACTATAATTCACCCCTCCACTTT; CDR3: CSARDSGVNYNSPLHF
length: 17; J: TRBJ1-2; size: few; V: TRBV7-2; D: .; DNA: TGTGCCAGCAGCTTAGAGGCCCGGGGGTGGACTGTGCATGGCTACACCTTC; CDR3: CASSLEARGWTVHGYTF
length: 13; J: TRBJ1-5; size: few; V: TRBV27; D: .; DNA: TGTGCCAGCAGTCCCAACAACTATCAGCCCCAGCATTTT; CDR3: CASSPNNYQPQHF
length: 13; J: TRBJ1-2; size: few; V: TRBV5-6; D: .; DNA: TGTGCCAGCAGCTTGAACAGGGTGTCTGGCTACACCTTC; CDR3: CASSLNRVSGYTF
length: 15; J: TRBJ2-1; size: .; V: TRBV29-1; D: .; DNA: TGCAGCGTTGCTAAATCTAGCAACTCCTACAATGAGCAGTTCTTC; CDR3: CSVAKSSNSYNEQFF
length: 15; J: TRBJ2-7; size: few; V: TRBV9; D: .; DNA: TGTGCCAGCAGCGTTACGGGGCGGAACGACTACGAGCAGTACTTC; CDR3: CASSVTGRNDYEQYF
length: 14; J: TRBJ1-5; size: .; V: TRBV2; D: .; DNA: TGTGCCAGCAGGGCGGGACAACCTAATCAGCCCCAGCATTTT; CDR3: CASRAGQPNQPQHF
length: 12; J: TRBJ1-1; size: few; V: TRBV23-1; D: .; DNA: TGCGCCAGCAGTCACCAGGTGACTGAAGCTTTCTTT; CDR3: CASSHQVTEAFF
length: 14; J: TRBJ1-1; size: many; V: TRBV29-1; D: .; DNA: TGCAGCGCGACAGTTGGGGCGTCGGCCACTGAAGCTTTCTTT; CDR3: CSATVGASATEAFF
length: 12; J: TRBJ2-7; size: .; V: TRBV30; D: .; DNA: TGTGCCTGGGGGGTTAGTATTTACGAGCAGTACTTC; CDR3: CAWGVSIYEQYF
length: 15; J: TRBJ1-3; size: .; V: TRBV19; D: .; DNA: TGTGCCAGTAGTACTGGACTCAACCCAGGAAACACCATATATTTT; CDR3: CASSTGLNPGNTIYF
length: 18; J: TRBJ2-3; size: .; V: TRBV7-8; D: .; DNA: TGTGCCAGCAGCATCCTAGGAGTAGCGGTAACTAGCACAGATACGCAGTATTTT; CDR3: CASSILGVAVTSTDTQYF
length: 13; J: TRBJ2-7; size: .; V: TRBV29-1; D: TRBD2; DNA: TGCAGCGTTGGGAGTAGCGGGAGGTACGAGCAGTACTTC; CDR3: CSVGSSGRYEQYF
length: 13; J: TRBJ2-7; size: few; V: TRBV7-9; D: .; DNA: TGTGCCAGCAGCCCCGACGGCCTTTCGGTGCAGTACTTC; CDR3: CASSPDGLSVQYF
length: 14; J: TRBJ1-6; size: few; V: TRBV7-9; D: TRBD1; DNA: TGTGCCAGCAGCTTGACAGGGGGTTATTCACCCCTCCACTTT; CDR3: CASSLTGGYSPLHF
length: 16; J: TRBJ2-1; size: many; V: TRBV29-1; D: .; DNA: TGCAGCGTTGAAGATCATCAGGCGAGCTCCTACAATGAGCAGTTCTTC; CDR3: CSVEDHQASSYNEQFF
length: 19; J: TRBJ2-7; size: .; V: TRBV3-1; D: .; DNA: TGTGCCAGCAGCCAAGAGTCTCCAAACCGGGACATCGTAGCCTACGAGCAGTACTTC; CDR3: CASSQESPNRDIVAYEQYF
length: 15; J: TRBJ2-7; size: few; V: TRBV7-9; D: .; DNA: TGTGCCAGCAGCTTAAACGAGGACTACTCCTACGAGCAGTACTTC; CDR3: CASSLNEDYSYEQYF
length: 14; J: TRBJ2-7; size: few; V: TRBV6-5; D: TRBD2; DNA: TGTGCCAGTGGACTAGCGGGGGGGTTGTACGAGCAGTACTTC; CDR3: CASGLAGGLYEQYF
length: 15; J: TRBJ1-5; size: .; V: TRBV12-3/TRBV12-4; D: .; DNA: TGTGCCAGCAGTTTAGCAGGGTATGGCAATCAGCCCCAGCATTTT; CDR3: CASSLAGYGNQPQHF
length: 16; J: TRBJ2-2; size: many; V: TRBV12-3/TRBV12-4; D: .; DNA: TGTGCCAGCAGTTTCGGCGGGGCCCTCGACACCGGGGAGCTGTTTTTT; CDR3: CASSFGGALDTGELFF
length: 13; J: TRBJ2-7; size: few; V: TRBV7-2; D: .; DNA: TGTGCCAGCAGCTCGGGACACCGGGGGGAGCAGTACTTC; CDR3: CASSSGHRGEQYF
length: 13; J: TRBJ1-2; size: few; V: TRBV28; D: .; DNA: TGTGCCAGCAGCCTATGGAGGACTTATGGCTACACCTTC; CDR3: CASSLWRTYGYTF